The source of this T cell receptor beta chain is a study of CD8 T cells in Susac syndrome. In this sample, this clonotype turned up a few times. The germline V and J ends were trimmed by 4 bases and 7 bases, with 11 bases remaining between them. The CDR3 sequence is 13 residues long. Germline CDR1 and CDR2: SGHTA and FQGTGA. Reverse transcription used roughly 0.5 to 1 ug RNA and random hexamers. The amplification used immunoSEQ multiplex PCR on TCR beta CDR3; it spanned 54 Vbeta and 13 Jbeta. TCRdb re-called the immunoSEQ multiplex PCR reads with MiXCR, one entry per CDR3 protein. The sample lists some 190,000 distinct CDR3 sequences; approximately 95% were seen once. The sequenced target, TCR beta, came from blood CD8+ and CD4+ T cells. The control participants were healthy donors, and these controls were matched with respect to both age and sex. Negative isolation yielded the CD8+ and CD4+ T cells, while FACS enriched the TEMRA cells.

Sequenced sample: CD4+ T cells from PBMCs. The chain employs TRBV7-3 and TRBJ2-1; D is uncertain. This clonotype was sampled from a human donor in good health. The CDR3 sequence is CASSSTPGNEQFF. The CDR3 region has the DNA TGTGCCAGCAGCTCGACCCCGGGTAATGAGCAGTTCTTC.